A single sample is the source of the 13 T cell receptor beta chains below, sequenced in a study of cytomegalovirus exposure and HLA in healthy donors. The primer mix had 60 Vbeta and 13 Jbeta primers. The assay was immunoSEQ multiplex PCR, and TCRdb's table has in-frame clones only and misses some. The table lists 100,000 or so clones, 78% of them singletons. Input material: PBMCs. Source of these receptors: a young man in good health and CMV-seronegative.

This clone has just a few counts. The rearrangement uses TRBV28 and TRBJ2-5; 8 nucleotides agree with TRBD2. The CDR3 covers 16 residues. J was trimmed by 4 bases and V by 6 bases; bases with no gene match: 13. The germline V gene has CDR1 MDHEN and CDR2 SYDVKM. CDR3 sequence reads: CASSKGGPAGVETQYF. The CDR3 DNA reads TGTGCCAGCAGCAAAGGGGGGCCAGCGGGAGTAGAGACCCAGTACTTC.

This clone showed up just once. The J gene is TRBJ2-2, the V gene TRBV18; TRBD2 matches at 7 bases. Trimming took 2 bases from V and 2 from J; bases not matched to a gene: 8. The length of the CDR3 is 17 residues. Per germline, CDR1 KGHSH and CDR2 LQKENI. CDR3 region: CASSPKKRGSNTGELFF. The DNA for the CDR3 is TGTGCCAGCTCACCAAAGAAGCGGGGCAGCAACACCGGGGAGCTGTTTTTT.

The CDR3 loop is CASSEPGQGGDTF. The CDR3 bases are TGTGCCAGCAGTGAACCGGGACAGGGAGGTGACACCTTC. V and J are TRBV6-5 and TRBJ1-2; TRBD1 aligns across 9 bases. V dropped 5 bases and J dropped 12; count of bases not matched to a gene: 10. From germline, CDR1 is MNHEY and CDR2 SVGAGI. The CDR3 is made up of 13 amino acids.

Written as DNA, the CDR3 is TGTGCCAGCAGCTTAGCCGCGGGACCAGCCCTGGAGTCCTACGAGCAGTACTTC. It yields the protein CASSLAAGPALESYEQYF. This chain joins TRBV7-9 and TRBJ2-7; a weak D match, TRBD2 (6 bases). Trimming removed 0 bases from V and 1 base from J, with 19 bases in between. CDR3 length: 18 residues. Germline V gene data show CDR1 as SEHNR and CDR2 as FQNEAQ (reference sequence).

The chain combines TRBV10-2 with TRBJ2-7; D ambiguous. Germline values: CDR1 WSHSY, CDR2 SAAADI. With 6 bases removed from V and 2 bases from J, the gap between germline ends came to 8 bases. The CDR3 runs 12 residues. The CDR3 nucleotides are TGCGCCAGCAGGGCAGAAACCTACGAGCAGTACTTC. Translating it yields CASRAETYEQYF.

The rearrangement joins TRBV11-3 to TRBJ2-3; 8 bases map to TRBD2. The germline V gene encodes CDR1 SGHNT and CDR2 YENEEA. V lost 1 base to trimming and J lost 1 base; unmatched junction nucleotides: 4. This CDR3 comprises 16 residues. The CDR3 DNA reads as TGTGCCAGCAGCTTAGCACCGGGACTAGGCACAGATACGCAGTATTTT. It translates to CASSLAPGLGTDTQYF.

This chain uses TRBV5-1 with TRBJ2-7, with TRBD2 identical over 9 bases. CDR1 SGHRS and CDR2 YFSETQ come from the germline V gene. With V trimmed by 4 bases and J by 4 bases, 12 bases remained unmatched. This CDR3 contains 16 residues. CDR3 nucleotide sequence: TGCGCCAGCAGCCCCCGATATAGACTAGCGGATTACGAGCAGTACTTC. Residues: CASSPRYRLADYEQYF.

The V call is TRBV5-1, the J call TRBJ1-5, with D unresolved. The germline V gene encodes CDR1 SGHRS and CDR2 YFSETQ. This CDR3 comprises 14 residues. Trimming took 3 bases from V and 7 from J, leaving 14 bases between them. The CDR3 sequence is CASSSSPVEQPQHF. The CDR3 region has the DNA TGCGCCAGCAGCTCATCCCCGGTCGAGCAGCCCCAGCATTTT.

The chain recombines TRBV9 with TRBJ1-4; D ambiguous. The germline V gene has CDR1 SGDLS and CDR2 YYNGEE. The CDR3 spans 13 residues. V was clipped by 4 bases and J by 6 bases, with 10 bases between them. CDR3 bases: TGTGCCAGCAGCACTAGGAATGATGAAAAACTGTTTTTT. Protein product: CASSTRNDEKLFF.

The V call is TRBV28, the J call TRBJ1-1; TRBD1 is a possible D gene (5 bases). In germline, CDR1 is MDHEN, CDR2 SYDVKM. V lost 3 bases to trimming and J lost 9 bases, with 23 bases between them. The length of the CDR3 is 16 residues. CDR3 in amino acids: CASSFPTFDSNIQAFF. CDR3 sequence (DNA): TGTGCCAGCAGTTTCCCCACCTTCGACAGTAACATACAAGCTTTCTTT.

The V and J genes are TRBV19 and TRBJ1-6; 8 bases map to TRBD1. The CDR3 has 14 residues. Germline V gene lookup returns CDR1 LNHDA and CDR2 SQIVND (reference sequence). V shed 10 bases and J 8 bases; nucleotides not matched to a gene: 10. DNA for the CDR3: TGTGCCACCGGGGGGACAGGCGTCTATTCACCCCTCCACTTT. This sequence encodes CATGGTGVYSPLHF.

The chain combines TRBV19 with TRBJ2-4; tentatively, D is TRBD2 (7 bases). This CDR3 is built from 14 residues. Deletions cut 3 bases from V and 6 bases from J, with 12 bases between. In germline, CDR1 is LNHDA, CDR2 SQIVND (reference sequence). CDR3: CASSMRGPSNIQYF. The CDR3 nucleotides are TGTGCCAGTAGTATGCGGGGGCCGTCAAACATTCAGTACTTC.

The gene calls are TRBV4-3 and TRBJ2-2, with 16 bases fitting TRBD2. The V segment lost 6 bases and the J segment 6 bases; nucleotides outside the gene matches: 4. Germline CDR1 and CDR2: LGHNA and YSLEER. This CDR3 contains 16 residues. The CDR3 here is CASSPGTSGRAGELFF. The CDR3 DNA is TGCGCCAGCAGTCCGGGGACTAGCGGGAGGGCCGGGGAGCTGTTTTTT.